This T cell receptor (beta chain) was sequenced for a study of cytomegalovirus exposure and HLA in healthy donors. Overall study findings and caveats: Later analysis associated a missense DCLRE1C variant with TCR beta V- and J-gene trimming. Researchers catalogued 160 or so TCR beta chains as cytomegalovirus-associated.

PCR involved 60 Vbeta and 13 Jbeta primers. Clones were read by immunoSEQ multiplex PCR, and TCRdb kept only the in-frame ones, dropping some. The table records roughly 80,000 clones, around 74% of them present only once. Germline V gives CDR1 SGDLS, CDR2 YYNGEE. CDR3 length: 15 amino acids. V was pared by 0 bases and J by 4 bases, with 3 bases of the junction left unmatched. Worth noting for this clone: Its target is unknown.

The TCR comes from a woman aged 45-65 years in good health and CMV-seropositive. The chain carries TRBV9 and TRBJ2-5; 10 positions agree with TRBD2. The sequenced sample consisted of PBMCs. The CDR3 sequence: CASSVAVAGGETQYF. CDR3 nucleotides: TGTGCCAGCAGCGTAGCAGTAGCGGGAGGAGAGACCCAGTACTTC.